These 23 T cell receptor beta chains were all obtained from the same sample, sequenced in a study of response to subunit inactivated influenza vaccine. TCRdb reprocessed the RT-PCR reads with MiXCR, giving one entry per CDR3 protein. Of approximately 160,000 distinct CDR3 sequences in the sample, about 10% are singletons; the top ten hold under 40%. Sample: CD8+ T cells sorted from PBMCs, taken roughly 24 months after vaccination. The receptors stem from a man between 50 and 69 years old who received an inactivated influenza vaccine.

A few counts support this clonotype. A much bigger clone sits one base away, suggesting this may be a read error. The CDR3 region is CASSSNGANPFEQYF. The CDR3 DNA sequence: TGTGCCAGCAGCTCGAACGGGGCCAACCCCTTCGAGCAGTACTTC. V and J are TRBV7-8 and TRBJ2-7; the D gene could be TRBD1 or TRBD2 (5 bases each). V lost 4 bases and J 6 bases, leaving 19 bases between the germline ends. The germline V gene has CDR1 SGHVS and CDR2 FQNEAQ. CDR3 length equals 15 residues.

This clonotype was observed a handful of times. The chain combines TRBV20-1 with TRBJ2-7, with D possibly TRBD1 on 5 matching bases. The V gene's germline CDR1 is DFQATT and CDR2 SNEGSKA (reference sequence). The CDR3 is 13 amino acids. V was clipped by 4 bases and J by 4 bases, with 14 bases between them. This CDR3 reads CSATETAAYEQYF. The CDR3 nucleotides read TGCAGTGCTACCGAGACAGCAGCTTACGAGCAGTACTTC.

J is TRBJ2-2 and V is TRBV7-9, with TRBD1 as a possible D gene (6 bases). The CDR3 is made up of 15 amino acids. Germline loops: CDR1 SEHNR, CDR2 FQNEAQ (reference sequence). V lost 7 bases, J lost 7 bases, and 19 bases lay in between. CDR3 region: CASTTQGKKGGELFF. CDR3 in DNA: TGTGCCAGCACCACCCAGGGGAAGAAGGGCGGGGAGCTGTTTTTT.

This clonotype appeared a few times. The gene calls are TRBV6-6 and TRBJ1-1, with a possible D match to TRBD1 (6 bases). V shed 9 bases and J shed 7 bases, with 12 bases lying between them. From germline, CDR1 is MNHNY and CDR2 SVGAGI (reference sequence). There are 11 residues in the CDR3. The CDR3 protein is CASGGGIEAFF. The CDR3 DNA reads as TGTGCCAGTGGGGGCGGGATTGAAGCTTTCTTT.

This clonotype turned up a few times. This chain links TRBV4-3 with TRBJ1-4, with D perhaps TRBD1 (5 bases). CDR3 length: 14 residues. The ends were cut back, 1 base at V and 6 bases at J, with 9 bases in the middle. The germline V gene encodes CDR1 LGHNA and CDR2 YSLEER. CDR3 bases: TGCGCCAGCAGCCAAGCTGGACACTATGAAAAACTGTTTTTT. Protein: CASSQAGHYEKLFF.

This clonotype came up a few times. The chain carries TRBV10-3 and TRBJ1-1, with 9 bases aligning to TRBD1. This CDR3 has 12 residues. The germline gives CDR1 ENHRY, CDR2 SYGVKD. Trimming cost V 6 bases and J 5 bases; bases outside gene matches: 1. CDR3 in DNA: TGTGCCATCAGGACAGGGGGGACTGAAGCTTTCTTT. Protein: CAIRTGGTEAFF.

Only a few counts were recorded for this clonotype. V usage is TRBV6-5 and J usage is TRBJ2-2; D remains unclear. Trimming cost V 2 bases and J 6 bases, with 7 bases left between them. The CDR3 spans 13 residues. Germline V gives CDR1 MNHEY, CDR2 SVGAGI. Written as DNA, the CDR3 is TGTGCCAGCAGTTACGGCTCTTCCGGGGAGCTGTTTTTT. It encodes CASSYGSSGELFF.

This clonotype was seen ten or more times. J is TRBJ2-7 and V is TRBV7-8; the match to TRBD2 covers 9 bases. The germline V gene has CDR1 SGHVS and CDR2 FQNEAQ. V was clipped by 8 bases and J by 5 bases; unmatched bases: 13. CDR3 size: 15 residues. CDR3 DNA: TGTGCCAGCTCCAATGGGGCGGGAGGGTACCACGAGCAGTACTTC. This gives the protein CASSNGAGGYHEQYF.

The chain joins TRBV27 to TRBJ2-2; D possibly corresponds to TRBD2 (5 bases). The germline V gene has CDR1 MNHEY and CDR2 SMNVEV (reference sequence). The CDR3 totals 15 residues. V was cut by 3 bases and J by 5 bases, with 13 bases left in between. As DNA, the CDR3 is TGTGCCAGCAGTTTGGTTGCGGGCGGAACCGGGGAGCTGTTTTTT. Protein sequence: CASSLVAGGTGELFF.

This clonotype was counted ten times or more. The chain couples TRBV6-1 to TRBJ2-7, with D perhaps matching TRBD1 (6 bases). The length of the CDR3 is 16 residues. V was shortened by 6 bases and J by 2 bases, with 20 bases between the two germline ends. CDR1 is MNHNS and CDR2 is SASEGT in the germline V gene. CDR3 in amino acids: CASSPPPGHPTYEQYF. CDR3 sequence (DNA): TGTGCCAGCAGCCCCCCACCGGGACACCCAACCTACGAGCAGTACTTC.

The V and J genes are TRBV14 and TRBJ2-1, with TRBD2 matching 8 bases. With V trimmed by 4 bases and J by 8 bases, 16 bases remained unmatched. The germline gives CDR1 SGHDN, CDR2 FVKESK. This CDR3 comprises 17 residues. The CDR3 loop is CASSPNLGTRVLHEQFF. The CDR3 DNA reads TGTGCCAGCAGCCCCAACCTCGGGACTAGGGTGTTGCATGAGCAGTTCTTC.

The CDR3 sequence: CASRGAYPSYEQYF. CDR3 coding DNA: TGTGCCAGCAGGGGTGCCTATCCTTCCTACGAGCAGTACTTC. The chain carries TRBV27 and TRBJ2-7; no clear D. This CDR3 is 14 amino acids long. In germline, CDR1 is MNHEY, CDR2 SMNVEV (reference sequence). Trimming left V 6 bases short and J 1 base short, with 13 bases between.

The chain carries TRBV7-4 and TRBJ1-1; 10 nucleotides align to TRBD1. This CDR3 contains 16 residues. Germline V gene lookup returns CDR1 SGHVT and CDR2 SQSDAQ. Trimming cost V 5 bases and J 0 bases; bases outside gene matches: 6. The CDR3 loop reads CASSDRDRGMNTEAFF. The CDR3 DNA reads as TGTGCCAGCAGCGACCGGGACAGGGGCATGAACACTGAAGCTTTCTTT.

This clonotype was seen a few times. CDR3 DNA sequence: TGTGCCAGCATTTTTGTAGAGGAAAGCACTGAAGCTTTCTTT. Translating it yields CASIFVEESTEAFF. The genes are TRBV6-2 or TRBV6-3 and TRBJ1-1; D unresolved. In germline, CDR1 is MNHEY, CDR2 SVGEGT. The CDR3 has 14 amino acids. V lost 7 bases and J lost 4, with 16 bases in between.

The chain uses TRBV7-9 and TRBJ2-3; D might be TRBD1 or TRBD2, each matching 5 bases. The CDR3 is made up of 14 amino acids. V lost 5 bases, J lost 4 bases, and 13 bases lay in between. The germline V gene has CDR1 SEHNR and CDR2 FQNEAQ (reference sequence). The chain's CDR3 is CASSRPGAPDTQYF. Here the CDR3 DNA reads TGTGCCAGCAGCCGTCCCGGGGCTCCAGATACGCAGTATTTT. Looking up the rest from reference TRBV7-9 and TRBJ2-3 gives the full variable domain: DTGVSQNPRHKITKRGQNVTFRCDPISEHNRLYWYRQTLGQGPEFLTYFQNEAQLEKSRLLSDRFSAERPKGSFSTLEIQRTEQGDSAMYLCASSRPGAPDTQYFGPGTRLTVL.

The chain's CDR3 is CAWSVPPGLVYEQYF. The CDR3, as DNA: TGTGCCTGGAGTGTACCACCGGGACTAGTCTACGAGCAGTACTTC. This chain joins TRBV30 and TRBJ2-7, with 8 bases that match TRBD2. V lost 0 bases to trimming and J lost 3 bases; unmatched junction nucleotides: 7. This CDR3 has 15 amino acids. Germline values: CDR1 GTSNPN, CDR2 SVGIG (reference sequence).

V and J are TRBV27 and TRBJ2-5; perhaps D is TRBD1 or TRBD2 (7 bases each). Trimming took off 6 bases at V and 5 bases at J, with 16 bases between the two ends. The CDR3 sequence is 14 residues long. Germline values: CDR1 MNHEY, CDR2 SMNVEV (reference sequence). This CDR3 is CASSPTGEGETQYF. The CDR3 DNA reads as TGTGCCAGCAGCCCAACAGGGGAGGGGGAGACCCAGTACTTC.

This chain joins TRBV24-1 and TRBJ2-2; TRBD1 is a possible D gene (5 bases). Germline V gene sequence: CDR1 KGHDR, CDR2 SFDVKD. V lost 1 base and J lost 1, with 12 bases in between. The CDR3 extends over 17 amino acids. The CDR3 nucleotides read TGTGCCACCAGTGATTTAGGGGATACCGGGAACACCGGGGAGCTGTTTTTT. Translating gives CATSDLGDTGNTGELFF.

This clonotype was recorded many times. V is TRBV4-3 and J is TRBJ2-1; 11 bases align to TRBD2. CDR3 size: 17 residues. Germline lookup yields CDR1 LGHNA and CDR2 YSLEER. V dropped 1 base and J dropped 4; count of bases not matched to a gene: 6. The CDR3 here is CASSQVNRLAGYNEQFF. CDR3 bases: TGCGCCAGCAGCCAAGTGAATCGACTAGCGGGGTACAATGAGCAGTTCTTC.

This clonotype was detected only a few times. The chain joins TRBV10-3 to TRBJ2-5; 12 nucleotides match TRBD2. Germline V CDR1 and CDR2: ENHRY, SYGVKD. The length of the CDR3 is 14 residues. Losses at the gene ends were 6 bases for V and 4 bases for J; bases not matched to a gene: 3. CDR3 in DNA: TGTGCCATCAGCGCGGGACTAGCGGGAGAGACCCAGTACTTC. It translates to CAISAGLAGETQYF.

V and J are TRBV5-1 and TRBJ2-3, with 8 bases that match TRBD2. V gave up 4 bases and J gave up 5 bases; unmatched junction bases: 6. This CDR3 has 14 amino acids. The germline V gene has CDR1 SGHRS and CDR2 YFSETQ. CDR3 DNA sequence: TGCGCCAGCAGCCCCGGGAGGGTCGAAGATACGCAGTATTTT. Amino acids: CASSPGRVEDTQYF.

This clonotype was seen many times. This chain connects TRBV29-1 to TRBJ2-7, with TRBD1 as a possible D gene (6 bases). V was trimmed by 7 bases and J by 4 bases, leaving 11 bases between them. The germline V gene encodes CDR1 SQVTM and CDR2 ANQGSEA. The CDR3 is made up of 11 amino acids. CDR3 protein: CSGGQAYEQYF. CDR3 DNA: TGCAGCGGGGGACAAGCTTACGAGCAGTACTTC.

Here the CDR3 reads CASSLDKTNLFNEQFF. The CDR3 DNA follows: TGTGCCAGCAGCTTAGACAAGACGAACCTCTTCAATGAGCAGTTCTTC. The V call is TRBV7-8, the J call TRBJ2-1; D is undetermined. Germline assignment: CDR1 SGHVS and CDR2 FQNEAQ. V lost 1 base and J lost 6, with 16 bases in between. This CDR3 spans 16 amino acids.